This T cell receptor (beta chain) was sequenced in a study of blood T cell repertoires in COVID-19 (TCRdb year 2020). Describing the broader study: The collaborator samples originated in the United States, Italy and Spain and spanned the acute and convalescent phases of COVID-19. The prospective study material was composed of cDNA or gDNA derived from T cells, B-cell-depleted T cells, or PBMCs. The dataset comprised deeply sampled blood TCRbeta repertoires from subjects exposed to, actively infected with, or recovered from COVID-19. A freely available public database, intended as a resource for researchers studying the immune response to SARS-CoV-2, is where the repertoires were released. Samples were obtained from the ongoing ImmuneRACE study (first 160 participants) and from approximately 1,200 subjects provided by 6 global collaborators. The sample metadata nearly always contained a de-identified subject ID, COVID-19 status, age in years and sex. Where available, HLA class I and class II types were obtained from metadata supplied by the sample provider rather than from assay-based typing.

For CDR1 and CDR2, the germline V gene lists ENHRY and SYGVKD. From the cysteine up to the phenylalanine, the CDR3 has a length of 13 residues. Only the CDR3 region is kept as DNA, spanning 39 bases read in frame from base 1. The trim is 7 bases for V and 3 bases for J, with a gap of 10 bases between the germline ends. Each collaborating institution followed its own protocols to collect whole blood in K2EDTA tubes. For TCRbeta analysis, collaborators shipped samples as frozen whole blood, isolated PBMCs, or DNA extracted from either of those sample types. Of note for this clone: The antigen it recognizes is unknown. The input lacks base qualities; no much larger clone sits a single base away.

Here is what the overall study found, with its caveats: The amount of clinical and demographic metadata varied by source and participant and was provided uncurated.

TCRbeta CDR3 regions were amplified from genomic DNA by means of the immunoSEQ Assay, a bias-controlled multiplex PCR. Under the source paper's analysis protocol: The number of nucleated cells in each sample was estimated by amplification of reference gene primers within the assay. Sequence reads were collapsed and filtered to measure the absolute abundance of every unique TCRbeta CDR3 rearrangement. For each sample, productive Simpson clonality was calculated by taking the square root of Simpson's diversity index across productive rearrangements. In its TCRdb copy, this immuneACCESS table keeps in-frame sequences only and misses some clones. Where compared with another copy, unresolved V genes explain less than half of these, and the others have no known cause. Clonal size and the V and J genes are those of that table, whereas D and trimming came from the DNA. The sample table lists about 91,000 clones, about 91% of them with a count of one. The ten largest clones capture roughly 8.1% of the sample.

The receptor was isolated from a woman in her 70s with acute or convalescent COVID-19. The V and J genes are TRBV10-3 and TRBJ2-1; a tentative D call is TRBD1 (5 bases match). Source material: peripheral blood. The nucleotides are TGTGCCATCAATCAGGGCGACTACAATGAGCAGTTCTTC. Its amino acids are CAINQGDYNEQFF.